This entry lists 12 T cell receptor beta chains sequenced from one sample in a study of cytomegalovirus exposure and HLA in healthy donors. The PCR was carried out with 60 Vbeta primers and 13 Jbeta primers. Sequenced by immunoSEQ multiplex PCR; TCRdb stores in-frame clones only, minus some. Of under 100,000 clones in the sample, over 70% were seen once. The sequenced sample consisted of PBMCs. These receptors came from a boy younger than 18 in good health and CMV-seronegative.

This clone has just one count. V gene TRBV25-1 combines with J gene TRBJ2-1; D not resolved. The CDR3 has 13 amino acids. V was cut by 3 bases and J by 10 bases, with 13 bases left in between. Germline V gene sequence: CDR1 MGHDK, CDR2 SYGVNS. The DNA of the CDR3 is TGTGCCAGCAGTGAGTCGGAGTACGAGGAGCAGTTCTTC. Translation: CASSESEYEEQFF.

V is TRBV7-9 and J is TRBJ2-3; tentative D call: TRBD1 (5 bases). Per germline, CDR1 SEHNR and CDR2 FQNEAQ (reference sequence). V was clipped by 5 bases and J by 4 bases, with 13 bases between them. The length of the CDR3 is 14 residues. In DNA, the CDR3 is TGTGCCAGCAGCGCCTGGGGCAGTTCAGATACGCAGTATTTT. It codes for CASSAWGSSDTQYF.

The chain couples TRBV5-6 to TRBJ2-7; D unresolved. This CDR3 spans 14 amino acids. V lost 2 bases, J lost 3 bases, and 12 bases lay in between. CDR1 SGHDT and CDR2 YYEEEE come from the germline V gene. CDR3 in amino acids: CASSFGENGYEQYF. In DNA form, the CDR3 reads TGTGCCAGCAGCTTCGGAGAGAACGGCTACGAGCAGTACTTC.

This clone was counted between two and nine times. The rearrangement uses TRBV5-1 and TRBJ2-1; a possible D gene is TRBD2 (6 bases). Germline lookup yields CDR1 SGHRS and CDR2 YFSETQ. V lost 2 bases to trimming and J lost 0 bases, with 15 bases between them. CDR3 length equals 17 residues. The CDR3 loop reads CASSFGSTVSSYNEQFF. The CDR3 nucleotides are TGCGCCAGCAGCTTCGGGAGCACCGTTAGCTCCTACAATGAGCAGTTCTTC.

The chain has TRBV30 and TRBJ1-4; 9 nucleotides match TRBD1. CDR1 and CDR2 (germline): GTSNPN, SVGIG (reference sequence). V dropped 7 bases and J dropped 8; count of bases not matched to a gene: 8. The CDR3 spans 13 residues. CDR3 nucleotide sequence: TGTGCCTCGACGACAGGGGGAGGAGAAAAACTGTTTTTT. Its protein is CASTTGGGEKLFF.

CDR3 nucleotide sequence: TGTGCCAGCAGCCGACAGGGGGTGCTTGGGAACACCGGGGAGCTGTTTTTT. It is translated as CASSRQGVLGNTGELFF. The rearrangement joins TRBV14 to TRBJ2-2; 9 nucleotides align to TRBD1. This CDR3 contains 17 residues. Germline CDR1 is SGHDN and CDR2 is FVKESK. The trim removed 4 bases at V and 1 base at J, leaving 7 bases unmatched.

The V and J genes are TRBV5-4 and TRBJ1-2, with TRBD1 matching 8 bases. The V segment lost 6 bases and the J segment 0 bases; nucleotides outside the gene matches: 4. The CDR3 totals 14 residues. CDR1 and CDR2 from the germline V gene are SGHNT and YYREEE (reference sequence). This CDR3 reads CASTPDRANYGYTF. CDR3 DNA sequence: TGTGCCAGCACCCCGGACAGGGCTAACTATGGCTACACCTTC.

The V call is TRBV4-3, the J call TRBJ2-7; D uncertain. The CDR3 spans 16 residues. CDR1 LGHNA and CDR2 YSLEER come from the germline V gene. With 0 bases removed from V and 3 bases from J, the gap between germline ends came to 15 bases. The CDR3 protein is CASSQDETVGYYEQYF. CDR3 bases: TGCGCCAGCAGCCAAGATGAAACAGTCGGATACTACGAGCAGTACTTC.

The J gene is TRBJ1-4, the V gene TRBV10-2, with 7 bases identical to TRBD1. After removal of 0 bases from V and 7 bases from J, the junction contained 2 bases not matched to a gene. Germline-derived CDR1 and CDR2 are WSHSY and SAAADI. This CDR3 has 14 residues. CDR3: CASSESRTGEKLFF. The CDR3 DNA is TGCGCCAGCAGTGAGTCGCGGACAGGTGAAAAACTGTTTTTT.

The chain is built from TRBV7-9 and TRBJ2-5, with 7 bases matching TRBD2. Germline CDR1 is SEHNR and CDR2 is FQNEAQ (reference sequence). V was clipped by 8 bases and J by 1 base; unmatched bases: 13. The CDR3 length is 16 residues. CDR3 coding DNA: TGTGCCAGCCGCCAGGGCCGGGACTATCCCCAAGAGACCCAGTACTTC. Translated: CASRQGRDYPQETQYF.

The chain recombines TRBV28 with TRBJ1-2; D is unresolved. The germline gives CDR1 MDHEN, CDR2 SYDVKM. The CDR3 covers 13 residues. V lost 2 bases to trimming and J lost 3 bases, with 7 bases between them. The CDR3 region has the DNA TGTGCCAGCAGTTTAGTGGCAGACTATGGCTACACCTTC. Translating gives CASSLVADYGYTF.

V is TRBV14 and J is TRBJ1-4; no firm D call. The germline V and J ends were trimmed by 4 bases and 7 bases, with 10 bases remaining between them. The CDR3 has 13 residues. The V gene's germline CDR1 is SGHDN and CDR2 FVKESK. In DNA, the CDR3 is TGTGCCAGCAGCCGCTTGATCGGTGAAAAACTGTTTTTT. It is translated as CASSRLIGEKLFF.